The TCR beta chain described here comes from a study of regulatory T cells in long-lasting Graves disease. Noted time point: newly diagnosed GD, antithyroid drugs for less than 3 months. The TCR library was prepared using RNA isolated from PBMCs. V was trimmed by 5 bases and J by 1 base, leaving 8 bases between them. Germline V lookup: CDR1 MNHEY, CDR2 SMNVEV (reference sequence). The CDR3 runs to 13 residues. For TCR beta, libraries came from iRepertoire HTBI primers and Arm-PCR of CDR3 regions. In TCRdb, the multiplex PCR reads were re-called with MiXCR into one record per CDR3 protein. The table lists 550,000 to 650,000 distinct CDR3 sequences, roughly a sixth of them singletons. Ten or more counts support this clonotype. The antigen remains undetermined. General observations from the study: With persistent disease, TRBV28, TRBJ1-2 and TRBJ2-5 were the favored segments. A reduction in accuracy may have resulted from the small sample size.

This sample also belongs to another study, concerning T cells in Graves' hyperthyroidism and ophthalmopathy. From that paper: Graves' hyperthyroidism without ophthalmopathy progression within 18 months was termed stable. Most thyroid clonotypes that were expanded above 0.001 also turned up in blood.

The TCR originated in a man younger than 35 with Graves disease. The chain links TRBV27 to TRBJ1-1; possibly TRBD1 for D (5 bases). This specimen consisted of peripheral blood mononuclear cells (PBMCs), obtained at new diagnosis, from a patient treated with antithyroid drugs. CDR3 residues: CASSAGQNTEAFF. In DNA, the CDR3 is TGTGCCAGCAGTGCTGGACAGAACACTGAAGCTTTCTTT.